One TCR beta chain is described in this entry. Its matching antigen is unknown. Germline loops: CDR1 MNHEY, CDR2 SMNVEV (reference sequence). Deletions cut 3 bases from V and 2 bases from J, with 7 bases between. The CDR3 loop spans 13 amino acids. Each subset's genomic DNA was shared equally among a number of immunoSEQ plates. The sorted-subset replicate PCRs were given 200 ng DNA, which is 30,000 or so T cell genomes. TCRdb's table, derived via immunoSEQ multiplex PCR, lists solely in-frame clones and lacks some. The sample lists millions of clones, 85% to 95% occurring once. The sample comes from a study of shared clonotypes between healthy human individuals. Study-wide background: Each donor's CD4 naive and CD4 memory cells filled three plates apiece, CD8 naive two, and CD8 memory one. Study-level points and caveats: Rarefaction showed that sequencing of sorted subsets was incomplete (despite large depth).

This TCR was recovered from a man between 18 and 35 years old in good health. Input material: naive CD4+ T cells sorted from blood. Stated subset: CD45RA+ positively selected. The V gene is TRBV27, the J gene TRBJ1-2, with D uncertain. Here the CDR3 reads CASSFARNYGYTF. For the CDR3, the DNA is TGTGCCAGCAGTTTCGCGAGAAACTATGGCTACACCTTC.